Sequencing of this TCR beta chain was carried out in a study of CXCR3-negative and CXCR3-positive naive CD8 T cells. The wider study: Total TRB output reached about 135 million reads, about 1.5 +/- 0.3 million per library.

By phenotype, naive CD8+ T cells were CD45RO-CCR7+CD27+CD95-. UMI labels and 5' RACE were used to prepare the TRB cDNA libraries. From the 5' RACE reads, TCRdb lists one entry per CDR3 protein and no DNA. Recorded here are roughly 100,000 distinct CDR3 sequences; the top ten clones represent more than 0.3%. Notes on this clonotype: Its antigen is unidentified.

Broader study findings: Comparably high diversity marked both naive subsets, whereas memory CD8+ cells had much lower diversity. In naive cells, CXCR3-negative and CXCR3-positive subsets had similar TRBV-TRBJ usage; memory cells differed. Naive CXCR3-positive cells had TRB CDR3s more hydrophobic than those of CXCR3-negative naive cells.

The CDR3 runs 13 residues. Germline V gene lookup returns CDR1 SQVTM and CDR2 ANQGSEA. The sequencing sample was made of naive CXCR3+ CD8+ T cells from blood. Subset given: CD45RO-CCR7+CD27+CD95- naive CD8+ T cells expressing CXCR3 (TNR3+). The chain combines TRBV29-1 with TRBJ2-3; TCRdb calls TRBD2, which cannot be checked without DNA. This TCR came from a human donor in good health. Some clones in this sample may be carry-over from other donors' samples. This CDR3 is CSASEAEADTQYF.